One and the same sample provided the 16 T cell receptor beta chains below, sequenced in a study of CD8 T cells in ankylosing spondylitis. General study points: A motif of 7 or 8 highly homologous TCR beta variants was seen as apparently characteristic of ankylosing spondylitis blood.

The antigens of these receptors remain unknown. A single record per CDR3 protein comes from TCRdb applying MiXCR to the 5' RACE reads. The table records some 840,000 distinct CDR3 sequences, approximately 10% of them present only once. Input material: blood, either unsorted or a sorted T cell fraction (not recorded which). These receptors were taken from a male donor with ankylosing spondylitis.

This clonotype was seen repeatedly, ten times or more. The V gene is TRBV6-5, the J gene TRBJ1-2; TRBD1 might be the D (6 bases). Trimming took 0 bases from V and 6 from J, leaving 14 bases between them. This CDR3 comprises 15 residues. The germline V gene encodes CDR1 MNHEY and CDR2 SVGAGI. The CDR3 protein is CASSYSRGRGDGYTF. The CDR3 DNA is TGTGCCAGCAGTTACTCGCGGGGCAGGGGTGATGGCTACACCTTC.

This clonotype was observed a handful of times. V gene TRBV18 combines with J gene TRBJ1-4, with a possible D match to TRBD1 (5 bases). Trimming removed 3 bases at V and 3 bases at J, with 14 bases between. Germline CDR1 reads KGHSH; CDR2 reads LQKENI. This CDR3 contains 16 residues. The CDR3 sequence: CASSPVFPGPNEKLFF. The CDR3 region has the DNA TGTGCCAGCTCACCCGTGTTTCCGGGACCTAATGAAAAACTGTTTTTT.

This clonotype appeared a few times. The CDR3 DNA follows: TGCGCCAGCAGCTTGGCCCGGGGGCTGAAGAACACTGAAGCTTTCTTT. Protein sequence: CASSLARGLKNTEAFF. This rearrangement joins TRBV5-1 to TRBJ1-1, with D maybe TRBD1 (6 bases). Germline lookup yields CDR1 SGHRS and CDR2 YFSETQ. This CDR3 region has 16 residues. The V end was cut by 0 bases, the J end by 1 base, with 13 bases between.

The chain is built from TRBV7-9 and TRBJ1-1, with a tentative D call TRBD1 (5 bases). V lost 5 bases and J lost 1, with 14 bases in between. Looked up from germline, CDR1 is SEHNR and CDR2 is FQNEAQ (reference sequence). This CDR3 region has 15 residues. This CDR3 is CASSRRGEENTEAFF. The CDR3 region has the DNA TGTGCCAGCAGCCGAAGAGGGGAAGAGAACACTGAAGCTTTCTTT.

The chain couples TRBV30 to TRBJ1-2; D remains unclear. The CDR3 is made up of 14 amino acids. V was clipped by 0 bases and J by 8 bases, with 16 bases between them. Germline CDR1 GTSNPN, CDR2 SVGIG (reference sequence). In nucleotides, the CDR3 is TGTGCCTGGAGTGTAAATGGACCTGCGAAAGGCTACACCTTC. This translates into CAWSVNGPAKGYTF.

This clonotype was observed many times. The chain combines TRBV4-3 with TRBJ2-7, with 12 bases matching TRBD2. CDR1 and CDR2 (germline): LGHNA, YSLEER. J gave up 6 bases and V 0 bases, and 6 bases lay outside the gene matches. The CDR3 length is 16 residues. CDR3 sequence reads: CASSQDYLAGGIEQYF. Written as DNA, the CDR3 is TGCGCCAGCAGCCAAGACTACCTAGCGGGAGGGATCGAGCAGTACTTC.

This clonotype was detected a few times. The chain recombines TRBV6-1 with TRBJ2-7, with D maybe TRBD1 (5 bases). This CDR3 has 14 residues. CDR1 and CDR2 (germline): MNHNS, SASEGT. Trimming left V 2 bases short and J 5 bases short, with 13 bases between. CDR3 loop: CASSEKTGINEQYF. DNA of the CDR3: TGTGCCAGCAGTGAAAAAACAGGCATTAACGAGCAGTACTTC.

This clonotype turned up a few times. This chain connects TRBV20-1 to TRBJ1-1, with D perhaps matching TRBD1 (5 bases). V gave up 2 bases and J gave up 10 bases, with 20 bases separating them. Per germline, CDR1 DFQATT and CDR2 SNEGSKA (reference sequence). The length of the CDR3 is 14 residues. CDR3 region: CSARSREGWDRAFF. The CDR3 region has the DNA TGCAGTGCTAGATCCAGGGAGGGTTGGGATAGAGCTTTCTTT.

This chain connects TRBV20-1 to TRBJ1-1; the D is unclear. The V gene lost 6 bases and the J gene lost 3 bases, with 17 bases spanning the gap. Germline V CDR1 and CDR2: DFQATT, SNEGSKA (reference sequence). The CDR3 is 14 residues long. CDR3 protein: CSASPGDRHTEAFF. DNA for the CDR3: TGCAGTGCCAGCCCGGGTGATAGGCACACTGAAGCTTTCTTT.

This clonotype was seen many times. DNA for the CDR3: TGCAGTGCTAGCACTTCGACGGGGACCTACGAGCAGTACTTC. It translates to CSASTSTGTYEQYF. V usage is TRBV20-1 and J usage is TRBJ2-7; D is perhaps TRBD2 (5 bases). The germline gives CDR1 DFQATT, CDR2 SNEGSKA (reference sequence). The CDR3 is 14 amino acids. Trimming removed 3 bases at V and 2 bases at J, with 14 bases between.

The CDR3 DNA follows: TGTGCCAGCCAGGGACACTCTGGGGCCAACGTCCTGACTTTC. It encodes CASQGHSGANVLTF. V usage is TRBV6-1 and J usage is TRBJ2-6, with D possibly being TRBD1 (6 bases). The CDR3 has 14 residues. V lost 8 bases and J lost 0, with 8 bases in between. CDR1 is MNHNS and CDR2 is SASEGT in the germline V gene.

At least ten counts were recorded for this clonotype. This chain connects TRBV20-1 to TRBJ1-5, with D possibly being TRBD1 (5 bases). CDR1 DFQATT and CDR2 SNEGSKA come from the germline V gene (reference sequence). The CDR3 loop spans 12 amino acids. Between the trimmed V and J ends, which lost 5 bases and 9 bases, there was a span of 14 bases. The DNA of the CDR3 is TGCAGTGCTGGGGACTTCTCCGGGCCCCAGCATTTT. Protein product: CSAGDFSGPQHF.

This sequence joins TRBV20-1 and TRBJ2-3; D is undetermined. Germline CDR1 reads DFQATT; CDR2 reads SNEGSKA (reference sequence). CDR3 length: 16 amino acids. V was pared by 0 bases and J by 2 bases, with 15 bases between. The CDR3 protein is CSAREGRWLATDTQYF. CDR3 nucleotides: TGCAGTGCTAGAGAAGGCAGGTGGTTGGCCACAGATACGCAGTATTTT.

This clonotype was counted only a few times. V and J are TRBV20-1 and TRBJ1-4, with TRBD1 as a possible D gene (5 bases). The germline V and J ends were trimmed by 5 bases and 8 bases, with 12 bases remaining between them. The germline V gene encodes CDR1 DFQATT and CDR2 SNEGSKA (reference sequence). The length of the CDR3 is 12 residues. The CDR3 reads CSAFTGGEKLFF. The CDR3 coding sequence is TGCAGTGCTTTCACCGGGGGAGAAAAACTGTTTTTT.

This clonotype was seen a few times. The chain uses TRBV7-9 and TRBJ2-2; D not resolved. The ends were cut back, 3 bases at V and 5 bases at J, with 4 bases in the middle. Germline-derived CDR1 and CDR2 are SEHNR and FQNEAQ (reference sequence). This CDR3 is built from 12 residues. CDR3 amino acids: CASSFKTGELFF. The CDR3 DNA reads TGTGCCAGCAGCTTTAAAACCGGGGAGCTGTTTTTT. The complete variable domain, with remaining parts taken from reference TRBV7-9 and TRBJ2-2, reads DTGVSQNPRHKITKRGQNVTFRCDPISEHNRLYWYRQTLGQGPEFLTYFQNEAQLEKSRLLSDRFSAERPKGSFSTLEIQRTEQGDSAMYLCASSFKTGELFFGEGSRLTVL.

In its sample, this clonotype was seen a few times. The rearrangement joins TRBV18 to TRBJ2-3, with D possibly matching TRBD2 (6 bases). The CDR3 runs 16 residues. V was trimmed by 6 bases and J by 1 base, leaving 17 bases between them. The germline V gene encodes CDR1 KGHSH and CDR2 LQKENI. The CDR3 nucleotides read TGTGCCAGCTCCCGAGTCGGGAGCGGAGGCACAGATACGCAGTATTTT. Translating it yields CASSRVGSGGTDTQYF.